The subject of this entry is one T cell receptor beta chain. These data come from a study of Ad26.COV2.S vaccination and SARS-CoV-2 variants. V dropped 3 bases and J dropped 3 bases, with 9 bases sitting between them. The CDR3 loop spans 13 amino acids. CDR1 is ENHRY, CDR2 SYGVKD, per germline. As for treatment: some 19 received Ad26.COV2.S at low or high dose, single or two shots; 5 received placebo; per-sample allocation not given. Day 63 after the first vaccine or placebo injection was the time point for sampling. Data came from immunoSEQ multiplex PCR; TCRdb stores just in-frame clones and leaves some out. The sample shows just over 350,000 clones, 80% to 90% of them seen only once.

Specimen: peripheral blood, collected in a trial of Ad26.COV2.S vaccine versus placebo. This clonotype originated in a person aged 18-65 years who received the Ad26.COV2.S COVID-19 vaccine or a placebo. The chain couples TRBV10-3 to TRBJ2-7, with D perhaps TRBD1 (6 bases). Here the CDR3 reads CAISEGGIYEQYF. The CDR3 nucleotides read TGTGCCATCAGTGAAGGGGGTATCTACGAGCAGTACTTC.